This is a list of T cell receptor beta chains from one sample in a study of blood T cell repertoires in COVID-19. Profiled with immunoSEQ multiplex PCR; TCRdb holds only in-frame clones, not every one. The data show about 220,000 clones, under 90% seen once. Sequenced sample: peripheral blood. All receptors derive from a woman aged 60 to 75 who had recovered from COVID-19. Each CDR3 is given with its conserved first and last residue. D genes are given only for firm matches. Size values are once, few and many counts, or a class for expanded clones, and some rows have none.

TRBV6-5	-	-	TRBJ1-4	TGTGCCAGCAGTTATCAGTTTACAACTAATGAAAAACTGTTTTTT	CASSYQFTTNEKLFF
TRBV7-7	TRBD2	-	TRBJ2-1	TGTGCTACCAGTAGGGCGGGGGTCTTCAATGAGCAGTTCTTC	CATSRAGVFNEQFF
TRBV2	TRBD2	-	TRBJ2-4	TGTGCCAGCACGGGGCGGGGGTCCAAAAACATTCAGTACTTC	CASTGRGSKNIQYF
TRBV2	TRBD1	-	TRBJ2-1	TGTGCCAGCAGTCCCCGGACAGGGAACAATGAGCAGTTCTTC	CASSPRTGNNEQFF
TRBV6-5	TRBD1	-	TRBJ1-4	TGTGCCAGCAGTTACTCGACAGGGGACGAAAAACTGTTTTTT	CASSYSTGDEKLFF
TRBV12-3/TRBV12-4	-	-	TRBJ1-1	TGTGCCAGCAGTTTAGGGCCCCACACTGAAGCTTTCTTT	CASSLGPHTEAFF
TRBV7-2	-	-	TRBJ2-7	TGTGCCAGCAGCCCGGGGAATTTCTACGAGCAGTACTTC	CASSPGNFYEQYF
TRBV6-5	-	-	TRBJ2-2	TGTGCCAGCAGCTTACGGTCGAGCACCGGGGAGCTGTTTTTT	CASSLRSSTGELFF
TRBV13	-	few	TRBJ1-2	TGTGCCAGCAGCTTGCAGGGGAACTATGGCTACACCTTC	CASSLQGNYGYTF
TRBV10-1	-	-	TRBJ2-1	TGCGCCAGCAGTGAGGCGGGGGCTTACAATGAGCAGTTCTTC	CASSEAGAYNEQFF
TRBV7-8	TRBD2	-	TRBJ2-1	TGTGCCAGCAGCCTACGGCCGCGCGGGGGGGTTCACAATGAGCAGTTCTTC	CASSLRPRGGVHNEQFF
TRBV5-4	TRBD1	-	TRBJ2-7	TGTGCCAGCAGCCTTACCGGGACAGGGCTCCACGAGCAGTACTTC	CASSLTGTGLHEQYF
TRBV6-5	TRBD2	-	TRBJ2-7	TGTGCCAGCAGGTACGGGACTAGGGACCCCTACGAGCAGTACTTC	CASRYGTRDPYEQYF
TRBV11-2	-	few	TRBJ1-1	TGTGCCAGCAGCTTAGCAGGGATTGAAGCTTTCTTT	CASSLAGIEAFF
TRBV10-2	TRBD1	-	TRBJ1-1	TGCGCCAGCAGTGCGGGGGACAGGGGTGTAGGGACTGAAGCTTTCTTT	CASSAGDRGVGTEAFF
TRBV11-1	-	-	TRBJ1-1	TGTGCCAGCAGCTCCGGAAGGGAGGGTGAAGCTTTCTTT	CASSSGREGEAFF
TRBV5-5	TRBD1	once	TRBJ1-3	TGTGCCAGCAGCTCCGTCACAGGGGGCTTAGCTGGAAACACCATATATTTT	CASSSVTGGLAGNTIYF
TRBV24-1	-	-	TRBJ1-2	TGTGCCACCAGTGAAGGTCAGGGAGGCCGCTACACCTTC	CATSEGQGGRYTF
TRBV7-9	-	-	TRBJ2-3	TGTGCCAGCAGCTTCAGGCCCAGGTTGGATACGCAGTATTTT	CASSFRPRLDTQYF
TRBV19	-	-	TRBJ2-1	TGTGCCAGTAGCCACGTCGGGTATTCCTCCTACAATGAGCAGTTCTTC	CASSHVGYSSYNEQFF
TRBV6-6	TRBD1	-	TRBJ2-7	TGTGCCAGCAGCCCCGACAGGGGCTACGAGCAGTACTTC	CASSPDRGYEQYF
TRBV5-1	-	-	TRBJ1-4	TGCGCCAGCAGCTCGTACGGTAGCCAGAAGAACGAAAAACTGTTTTTT	CASSSYGSQKNEKLFF
TRBV5-6	TRBD2	-	TRBJ2-5	TGTGCCAGCAGCGAGCGGGGCAATCTAGAGGGGGAGACCCAGTACTTC	CASSERGNLEGETQYF
TRBV30	TRBD2	-	TRBJ2-7	TGTGCCTGGAGTGCTCCGAGGACTAGTCCTGGTTACGAGCAGTACTTC	CAWSAPRTSPGYEQYF
TRBV18	TRBD2	-	TRBJ2-1	TGTGCCAGCTCACCACCGAGCGGGGCCGCTCCCAATGAGCAGTTCTTC	CASSPPSGAAPNEQFF
TRBV30	TRBD1	-	TRBJ1-5	TGTGCCTGGAGTAACAGGGGGCCCAATCAGCCCCAGCATTTT	CAWSNRGPNQPQHF
TRBV7-8	TRBD2	-	TRBJ2-5	TGTGCCAGCAGCCCATGGACTAGCGGGGTGGAGACCCAGTACTTC	CASSPWTSGVETQYF
TRBV5-1	-	-	TRBJ1-1	TGCGCCAGCAGCTTGGCAGGGGCACCTCCCACTGAAGCTTTCTTT	CASSLAGAPPTEAFF
TRBV3-1/TRBV3-2	TRBD1	-	TRBJ1-5	TGTGCCAGCAGCCAGACAGGGGATAGCAATCAGCCCCAGCATTTT	CASSQTGDSNQPQHF
TRBV7-8	-	few	TRBJ2-7	TGTGCCAGCAGCGCCGACACCGCCAGATCCTACGAGCAGTACTTC	CASSADTARSYEQYF
TRBV21-1	-	-	TRBJ1-2	TGTGCCAGCAGCAAAGATTGGAGGGGGCAGGGCTACACCTTC	CASSKDWRGQGYTF
TRBV6-4	-	-	TRBJ1-3	TGTGCCAGCAGTGACGGGGGGACCTCGGGAGGGGACTCTGGAAACACCATATATTTT	CASSDGGTSGGDSGNTIYF
TRBV9	-	once	TRBJ2-5	TGTGCCAGCAGCGTAGGTACACTAGATCTACAAGAGACCCAGTACTTC	CASSVGTLDLQETQYF
TRBV6-5	-	many	TRBJ1-1	TGTGCCAGCAGTCTCACCCGGGTTAACACTGAAGCTTTCTTT	CASSLTRVNTEAFF
TRBV5-4	TRBD1	-	TRBJ1-1	TGTGCCAGCAGCTTGAGGGACAGGGGAACTGAAGCTTTCTTT	CASSLRDRGTEAFF
TRBV9	-	-	TRBJ2-5	TGTGCCAGCAGCGCGTTCGGGTACCAAGAGACCCAGTACTTC	CASSAFGYQETQYF
TRBV7-6	TRBD1	-	TRBJ1-6	TGTGCCAGCAGCTTAGCCCTACAGGGGAATTCACCCCTCCACTTT	CASSLALQGNSPLHF
TRBV19	-	-	TRBJ2-2	TGTGCCAGTACCGGGACATCTTCCGGGGAGCTGTTTTTT	CASTGTSSGELFF
TRBV5-4	-	-	TRBJ2-3	TGTGCCAGCAGCTTGGTCAGGGAAACAGATACGCAGTATTTT	CASSLVRETDTQYF
TRBV7-2	TRBD1	-	TRBJ1-1	TGTGCCAGCAGCTTTAGACAGGGGGTCTCTGAAGCTTTCTTT	CASSFRQGVSEAFF
TRBV18	-	-	TRBJ1-1	TGTGCCAGCTCACCACCGAGAACTGTACTGAGGGATTATTGGAACACTGAAGCTTTCTTT	CASSPPRTVLRDYWNTEAFF
TRBV6-2/TRBV6-3	-	-	TRBJ1-6	TGTGCCAGCAGTTACTCGTTTGGGAGCTCCTATAATTCACCCCTCCACTTT	CASSYSFGSSYNSPLHF
TRBV2	-	-	TRBJ1-5	TGTGCCAGCAGTGAAAGGTCGTTCAGGCAGCCCCAGCATTTT	CASSERSFRQPQHF
TRBV28	-	-	TRBJ2-1	TGTGCCAGCAGTTTTGGGGGGGCTTTGTCCGAATGGTTCTTC	CASSFGGALSEWFF